The entry below gives a single TCR beta chain sequence along with its context. Its specificity is unknown. The PCR contained 60 Vbeta and 13 Jbeta primers. Clones were read by immunoSEQ multiplex PCR, and TCRdb kept only the in-frame ones, dropping some. The data contain about 64,000 clones, about three quarters of them singletons. The data belong to a study of cytomegalovirus exposure and HLA in healthy donors. Study-level points and caveats: Excluded were some V segments that proved indistinguishable, including TRBV6-2 and TRBV6-3.

The CDR3 is 13 amino acids. The chain has TRBV7-5 and TRBJ1-2; no DNA check was done on the table's D call, TRBD1. TRBV7-5 is a known pseudogene. This receptor was obtained from a male donor in good health and CMV-seropositive. The specimen sequenced was PBMCs. The CDR3 nucleotides read TGTGCCAGAAGCCGGGACAGGGGATATGGCTACACCTTC. Its protein product is CARSRDRGYGYTF.